The next 22 T cell receptor beta chains were all read from a single sample in a study of blood T cell repertoires in COVID-19 (dated by TCRdb to 2018 to 2021). The library relied on the immunoSEQ multiplex PCR assay. TCRdb carries this immuneACCESS record with in-frame sequences only. Its versions omit some clonotypes, under half of them owing to an unresolved V gene in the studies checked, with the rest unexplained. The sample profile shows 180,000 or so clones; 80% to 85% of them were found once. The leading ten clones occupy roughly 15% of the sample. The sequenced material came from peripheral blood. The source of these receptors is a woman between 70 and 85 years old with COVID-19, enrolled during active disease.

This clone was counted only a few times. The chain recombines TRBV19 with TRBJ1-2; TRBD1 matches 7 bases. Germline trimming cut 1 base from V and 3 bases from J; bases unmatched to any gene: 8. This CDR3 is 16 amino acids long. Germline lookup yields CDR1 LNHDA and CDR2 SQIVND (reference sequence). CDR3: CASSIGYLTGDYGYTF. CDR3 nucleotide sequence: TGTGCCAGTAGTATAGGCTACCTTACAGGGGACTATGGCTACACCTTC.

J is TRBJ1-2 and V is TRBV28; 7 nucleotides match TRBD1. The CDR3 is 16 residues long. V gave up 8 bases and J gave up 5 bases; unmatched junction bases: 17. The germline CDR1 and CDR2 sequences are MDHEN and SYDVKM. The CDR3 nucleotides read TGTGCCAGCGGTGATCCCGAGAGGGGGCGCCTATATGGCTACACCTTC. Protein: CASGDPERGRLYGYTF.

CDR3 sequence reads: CASIWGSQQAFF. DNA of the CDR3: TGTGCCAGTATCTGGGGCAGCCAACAAGCTTTCTTT. The chain recombines TRBV19 with TRBJ1-1; D may be TRBD1 (5 bases). Germline V gene lookup returns CDR1 LNHDA and CDR2 SQIVND (reference sequence). The CDR3 sequence is 12 residues long. The ends were cut back, 7 bases at V and 9 bases at J, with 15 bases in the middle.

This clone was seen a handful of times. The chain couples TRBV27 to TRBJ2-1; D is perhaps TRBD1 (6 bases). V lost 5 bases to trimming and J lost 0 bases, with 20 bases between them. Germline CDR1 is MNHEY and CDR2 is SMNVEV (reference sequence). The CDR3 length is 18 residues. The CDR3 region is CASSPYRTVLISYNEQFF. The CDR3 DNA is TGTGCCAGCAGTCCCTATCGGACAGTCCTCATCTCCTACAATGAGCAGTTCTTC.

The J gene is TRBJ1-3, the V gene TRBV7-2; 9 nucleotides align to TRBD1. Per the germline V gene, CDR1 is SGHTA and CDR2 is FQGNSA. The CDR3 consists of 14 residues. Trimming removed 5 bases from V and 5 bases from J; junction bases left unmatched: 4. CDR3 coding DNA: TGTGCCAGCAGCCCCGGGACAGGGCGAAACACCATATATTTT. This codes for CASSPGTGRNTIYF.

The V and J genes are TRBV24-1 and TRBJ2-3; D perhaps matches TRBD1 (6 bases). The germline V and J ends were trimmed by 2 bases and 9 bases, with 11 bases remaining between them. The germline CDR1 and CDR2 sequences are KGHDR and SFDVKD. The CDR3 has 13 residues. CDR3 residues: CATSDSSQGTQYF. DNA for the CDR3: TGTGCCACCAGTGATTCCTCACAGGGAACGCAGTATTTT.

The rearrangement joins TRBV11-2 to TRBJ2-1, with 13 bases that match TRBD2. Unmatched junction bases numbered 9, after V lost 7 bases and J lost 9 bases. This CDR3 spans 15 amino acids. CDR1 SGHAT and CDR2 FQNNGV come from the germline V gene. CDR3 sequence (DNA): TGTGCCAGCAACCCTACTAGCGGGAGGGGGGGTGAGCAGTTCTTC. It specifies CASNPTSGRGGEQFF.

This chain uses TRBV28 with TRBJ2-1; 11 bases align to TRBD1. There are 15 residues in the CDR3. The V segment lost 6 bases and the J segment 7 bases; nucleotides outside the gene matches: 8. CDR1 is MDHEN and CDR2 is SYDVKM in the germline V gene. DNA for the CDR3: TGTGCCAGCAGCGATCCGGGACAGGGGGGGAATGAGCAGTTCTTC. Protein: CASSDPGQGGNEQFF.

The chain employs TRBV19 and TRBJ1-6, with D possibly being TRBD1 (6 bases). Between the trimmed V and J ends, which lost 3 bases and 6 bases, there was a span of 12 bases. This CDR3 region has 15 residues. Germline V gene data show CDR1 as LNHDA and CDR2 as SQIVND (reference sequence). CDR3 DNA: TGTGCCAGTAGTATCGACAGGTCGAGTAATTCACCCCTCCACTTT. Translated: CASSIDRSSNSPLHF.

The V call is TRBV30, the J call TRBJ1-1; tentatively, D is TRBD1 (5 bases). CDR3 length: 13 amino acids. CDR1 and CDR2 (germline): GTSNPN, SVGIG (reference sequence). V lost 4 bases to trimming and J lost 4 bases, with 13 bases between them. The CDR3, as DNA: TGTGCCTGGAACTCCGGACAAGGCACTGAAGCTTTCTTT. Protein product: CAWNSGQGTEAFF.

The chain links TRBV19 to TRBJ1-1, with D unresolved. Germline assignment: CDR1 LNHDA and CDR2 SQIVND (reference sequence). This CDR3 has 14 amino acids. Deletions cut 5 bases from V and 1 base from J, with 11 bases between. The CDR3 is CASSLQLTNTEAFF. The CDR3 DNA reads as TGTGCCAGTAGTCTACAGCTAACGAACACTGAAGCTTTCTTT.

This rearrangement joins TRBV6-5 to TRBJ1-6; no clear D gene. Germline V CDR1 and CDR2: MNHEY, SVGAGI. This CDR3 comprises 12 residues. Between the trimmed V and J ends, which lost 2 bases and 9 bases, there was a span of 5 bases. CDR3 protein: CASSYPGSPLHF. For the CDR3, the DNA is TGTGCCAGCAGTTACCCCGGTTCACCCCTCCACTTT.

The chain uses TRBV18 and TRBJ2-7, with TRBD2 matching 11 bases. V lost 0 bases and J lost 9; bases outside the gene matches: 7. This CDR3 has 15 residues. From germline, CDR1 is KGHSH and CDR2 LQKENI. Here the CDR3 reads CASSPPGTSGRRQYF. The CDR3 DNA sequence: TGTGCCAGCTCACCACCCGGAACTAGCGGGAGAAGGCAGTACTTC.

Written as DNA, the CDR3 is TGTGCCAGCAGTCTTAACCCGGGACTATCAAACAATGAGCAGTTCTTC. Translating it yields CASSLNPGLSNNEQFF. This chain links TRBV2 with TRBJ2-1; 7 bases are a match to TRBD2. The CDR3 covers 16 residues. V trimming: 5 bases; J trimming: 5 bases; junction bases outside the gene matches: 12. Germline V lookup: CDR1 SNHLY, CDR2 FYNNEI. Looking up the rest from reference TRBV2 and TRBJ2-1 gives the full variable domain: EPEVTQTPSHQVTQMGQEVILRCVPISNHLYFYWYRQILGQKVEFLVSFYNNEISEKSEIFDDQFSVERPDGSNFTLKIRSTKLEDSAMYFCASSLNPGLSNNEQFFGPGTRLTVL.

V and J are TRBV6-5 and TRBJ1-2; D not resolved. The germline gives CDR1 MNHEY, CDR2 SVGAGI. This CDR3 has 13 residues. V gave up 4 bases and J gave up 8 bases, with 14 bases separating them. This chain's CDR3 is CASSSTPTGGYTF. CDR3 bases: TGTGCCAGCAGTTCGACTCCAACGGGAGGCTACACCTTC.

The gene calls are TRBV7-2 and TRBJ2-7, with D maybe TRBD2 (5 bases). CDR3 length: 16 amino acids. V was pared by 1 base and J by 0 bases, with 13 bases between. In germline, CDR1 is SGHTA, CDR2 FQGNSA. CDR3 in DNA: TGTGCCAGCAGCTTAGGTTTTAGCGCTAGCTCCTACGAGCAGTACTTC. Its translation: CASSLGFSASSYEQYF.

The chain recombines TRBV24-1 with TRBJ2-5, with 10 nucleotides matching TRBD1. J was trimmed by 5 bases and V by 2 bases; bases with no gene match: 4. Germline CDR1 is KGHDR and CDR2 is SFDVKD. CDR3 length equals 15 residues. The CDR3 protein is CATSDWGQGIETQYF. In nucleotides, the CDR3 is TGTGCCACCAGTGATTGGGGACAGGGGATTGAGACCCAGTACTTC.

This chain connects TRBV10-3 to TRBJ2-7; D might be TRBD1 (6 bases). The CDR3 length is 11 residues. CDR1 and CDR2 (germline): ENHRY, SYGVKD. V was clipped by 11 bases and J by 7 bases, with 15 bases between them. The CDR3 DNA reads as TGTGCCTCATCAGGGGCGGAGGAGCAGTACTTC. Protein product: CASSGAEEQYF.

The genes are TRBV19 and TRBJ2-7; TRBD2 is a possible D gene (5 bases). This CDR3 is 16 amino acids long. V was cut by 3 bases and J by 0 bases, with 15 bases left in between. Germline V gene lookup returns CDR1 LNHDA and CDR2 SQIVND (reference sequence). CDR3 in amino acids: CASSIQAGPRSYEQYF. As DNA, the CDR3 is TGTGCCAGTAGTATTCAGGCGGGCCCACGCTCCTACGAGCAGTACTTC. The entire variable domain, with the rest obtained from reference TRBV19 and TRBJ2-7, is as follows: DGGITQSPKYLFRKEGQNVTLSCEQNLNHDAMYWYRQDPGQGLRLIYYSQIVNDFQKGDIAEGYSVSREKKESFPLTVTSAQKNPTAFYLCASSIQAGPRSYEQYFGPGTRLTVT.

The rearrangement links TRBV29-1 to TRBJ2-1; D is unclear. This CDR3 comprises 13 residues. Germline lookup yields CDR1 SQVTM and CDR2 ANQGSEA. V was clipped by 3 bases and J by 0 bases, with 6 bases between them. This chain's CDR3 is CSVDTVSYNEQFF. The DNA for the CDR3 is TGCAGCGTTGATACAGTCTCCTACAATGAGCAGTTCTTC.

Relative to its sample, this clone is medium-sized. The chain uses TRBV28 and TRBJ2-4, with D maybe TRBD1 (5 bases). The CDR3 extends over 13 amino acids. In germline, CDR1 is MDHEN, CDR2 SYDVKM. V was shortened by 2 bases and J by 9 bases, with 11 bases between the two germline ends. The chain's CDR3 is CASSLQGLFIQYF. The CDR3 DNA reads TGTGCCAGCAGTTTACAGGGCTTATTCATTCAGTACTTC.

This chain connects TRBV24-1 to TRBJ2-1; no clear D. The CDR3 is 15 amino acids. V was clipped by 4 bases and J by 0 bases, with 9 bases between them. Germline V gives CDR1 KGHDR, CDR2 SFDVKD. The CDR3 DNA sequence: TGTGCCACCAGTGACGCGGTCAGCTCCTACAATGAGCAGTTCTTC. Protein: CATSDAVSSYNEQFF.